A single sample gave rise to the 32 T cell receptor beta chains below, sequenced in a study of T cell repertoires in cytomegalovirus infection (dated by TCRdb to the late 2010s). The sample's treatment or condition label, in plain terms: in vitro stimulation with specific CMV peptide epitopes to enrich CMV-specific T cells. The sequencing machine was an Illumina HiSeq 1500. TCRdb cleaned the public reads at Q25 with fastp, built clones with MiXCR and kept in-frame beta chains. Each CDR3 protein appears once, grouped with its most common genes and DNA. Here the sample has hundreds of thousands of distinct CDR3 sequences; around 31% occur a single time. The ten top clones hold roughly 18% of the sample. These receptors' antigens are unknown. Sequenced here: cultured PBMCs, sampled from culture after CMV antigen stimulation. The origin of the receptors is a human donor in good health (CMV status not recorded). Some clones in this sample may be carry-over from other donors' samples.

This clonotype appeared a few times. CDR3 amino acids: CASSLNWRSPLHF. CDR3 DNA sequence: TGTGCCAGCAGTCTGAACTGGCGCTCACCCCTCCACTTT. The chain has TRBV12-3 or TRBV12-4 and TRBJ1-6, with D hard to call. The CDR3 loop spans 13 amino acids. The V end was cut by 5 bases, the J end by 10 bases, with 12 bases between.

A few counts support this clonotype. This chain links TRBV12-3 or TRBV12-4 with TRBJ2-5, with 10 bases identical to TRBD2. This CDR3 is built from 15 residues. J lost 3 bases, V lost 3 bases, and 4 bases had no gene match. This CDR3 is CASSLITSGEETQYF. CDR3 DNA sequence: TGTGCCAGCAGTTTGATCACTAGCGGGGAAGAGACCCAGTACTTC.

Only a few counts were recorded for this clonotype. V and J are TRBV7-9 and TRBJ1-4; D is uncertain. This CDR3 is 13 amino acids long. V shed 4 bases and J shed 5 bases, with 8 bases lying between them. Per germline, CDR1 SEHNR and CDR2 FQNEAQ (reference sequence). CDR3 amino acids: CASSSMGNEKLFF. For the CDR3, the DNA is TGTGCCAGCAGCTCCATGGGGAATGAAAAACTGTTTTTT. Full variable domain (rest looked up from reference TRBV7-9 and TRBJ1-4): DTGVSQNPRHKITKRGQNVTFRCDPISEHNRLYWYRQTLGQGPEFLTYFQNEAQLEKSRLLSDRFSAERPKGSFSTLEIQRTEQGDSAMYLCASSSMGNEKLFFGSGTQLSVL.

J is TRBJ2-2 and V is TRBV7-6; 9 bases fit TRBD2. The ends lost 6 bases at V and 6 bases at J; junction bases unmatched: 5. Per the germline V gene, CDR1 is SGHVS and CDR2 is FNYEAQ. The CDR3 has 14 amino acids. CDR3 sequence: CASSPVAGAGELFF. CDR3 sequence (DNA): TGTGCCAGCAGTCCCGTAGCGGGAGCCGGGGAGCTGTTTTTT. Full variable domain (missing parts from reference TRBV7-6 and TRBJ2-2): GAGVSQSPRYKVTKRGQDVALRCDPISGHVSLYWYRQALGQGPEFLTYFNYEAQQDKSGLPNDRFSAERPEGSISTLTIQRTEQRDSAMYRCASSPVAGAGELFFGEGSRLTVL.

This rearrangement joins TRBV7-9 to TRBJ2-2; D is uncertain. CDR3 length: 13 amino acids. Germline CDR1 reads SEHNR; CDR2 reads FQNEAQ (reference sequence). The V and J ends lost 3 bases and 2 bases respectively, with 4 bases between them. The CDR3 DNA reads as TGTGCCAGCAGCTTTAGAAACACCGGGGAGCTGTTTTTT. It codes for CASSFRNTGELFF.

This clonotype was detected only a few times. This chain's CDR3 is CASSDYSAEAFF. Written as DNA, the CDR3 is TGTGCCAGCAGTGATTACAGTGCGGAAGCTTTCTTT. The V call is TRBV6-1, the J call TRBJ1-1; no clear D. Germline V gives CDR1 MNHNS, CDR2 SASEGT. This CDR3 has 12 residues. V dropped 3 bases and J dropped 8 bases, with 10 bases sitting between them.

In this sample, this clonotype turned up many times. The chain is built from TRBV7-2 and TRBJ1-2; possibly TRBD1 for D (6 bases). Trimming left V 0 bases short and J 8 bases short, with 16 bases between. Looked up from germline, CDR1 is SGHTA and CDR2 is FQGNSA. CDR3 length: 15 amino acids. The chain's CDR3 is CASSLATGIGEGYTF. The CDR3 DNA sequence: TGTGCCAGCAGCTTAGCCACAGGGATCGGGGAAGGCTACACCTTC.

The chain uses TRBV28 and TRBJ2-2; 7 bases match TRBD1. The germline gives CDR1 MDHEN, CDR2 SYDVKM. CDR3 length: 16 residues. Trimming cost V 1 base and J 8 bases; bases outside gene matches: 10. CDR3 sequence: CASSLYRDSVSGELFF. In DNA form, the CDR3 reads TGTGCCAGCAGTTTATATCGGGACAGTGTTTCGGGGGAGCTGTTTTTT.

This chain uses TRBV20-1 with TRBJ1-1, with D perhaps TRBD1 (5 bases). There are 14 residues in the CDR3. V gave up 1 base and J gave up 1 base, with 10 bases separating them. CDR1 and CDR2 (germline): DFQATT, SNEGSKA (reference sequence). The CDR3 DNA is TGCAGTGCTAGAGGAGGGGCAACGAACACTGAAGCTTTCTTT. Its protein product is CSARGGATNTEAFF.

V is TRBV9 and J is TRBJ2-3; no clear D. The CDR3 is 14 amino acids. Trimming shortened V by 2 bases and J by 0 bases, and 7 bases separated the two germline ends. Germline V gene lookup returns CDR1 SGDLS and CDR2 YYNGEE. DNA for the CDR3: TGTGCCAGCAGCGTCGATCGAAGCACAGATACGCAGTATTTT. This codes for CASSVDRSTDTQYF. The full variable domain, completed using reference TRBV9 and TRBJ2-3, is DSGVTQTPKHLITATGQRVTLRCSPRSGDLSVYWYQQSLDQGLQFLIQYYNGEERAKGNILERFSAQQFPDLHSELNLSSLELGDSALYFCASSVDRSTDTQYFGPGTRLTVL.

This clonotype was counted between two and nine times. This chain joins TRBV7-6 and TRBJ2-7, with D hard to call. V was shortened by 5 bases and J by 3 bases, with 8 bases between the two germline ends. This CDR3 has 12 amino acids. Germline-derived CDR1 and CDR2 are SGHVS and FNYEAQ. The CDR3 sequence is CASSVGVYEQYF. DNA for the CDR3: TGTGCCAGCAGCGTTGGCGTCTACGAGCAGTACTTC.

This clonotype was counted a few times. This chain uses TRBV7-9 with TRBJ1-6; D is undetermined. Between the trimmed V and J ends, which lost 3 bases and 7 bases, there was a span of 13 bases. The CDR3 spans 15 residues. Per the germline V gene, CDR1 is SEHNR and CDR2 is FQNEAQ (reference sequence). CDR3 nucleotide sequence: TGTGCCAGCAGCTTGAGAGTGATGGGGAATTCACCCCTCCACTTT. This sequence encodes CASSLRVMGNSPLHF.

The genes are TRBV29-1 and TRBJ2-1; D gene ambiguous. V lost 2 bases and J 8 bases, leaving 13 bases between the germline ends. Germline V lookup: CDR1 SQVTM, CDR2 ANQGSEA. The CDR3 is 13 residues long. CDR3 nucleotides: TGCAGCGTTGAAAAAGGTCTGAACGATGAGCAGTTCTTC. Translation gives CSVEKGLNDEQFF.

Ten or more counts support this clonotype. This chain links TRBV7-2 with TRBJ2-3; 7 nucleotides line up with TRBD2. CDR1 is SGHTA, CDR2 FQGNSA, per germline. The CDR3 consists of 18 residues. The J segment lost 0 bases and the V segment lost 1 base, leaving 10 bases of the junction unmatched. CDR3 coding DNA: TGTGCCAGCAGCTTAGACCGACTAGCCGGAACTAGCACAGATACGCAGTATTTT. Encoded protein: CASSLDRLAGTSTDTQYF.

The V and J genes are TRBV19 and TRBJ1-1; D is perhaps TRBD1 (5 bases). This CDR3 spans 14 amino acids. Germline V gene sequence: CDR1 LNHDA, CDR2 SQIVND (reference sequence). Trimming cost V 6 bases and J 11 bases, with 22 bases left between them. CDR3 protein: CASSPYSQPGDAFF. CDR3 nucleotide sequence: TGTGCCAGTAGCCCCTATTCCCAGCCGGGGGATGCTTTCTTT.

The chain recombines TRBV19 with TRBJ1-2; TRBD1 agrees at 7 bases. CDR3 length: 14 amino acids. In germline, CDR1 is LNHDA, CDR2 SQIVND (reference sequence). V was pared by 7 bases and J by 9 bases, with 14 bases of the junction left unmatched. CDR3 protein: CASNWDSYYGRYTF. CDR3 bases: TGTGCCAGTAATTGGGACAGCTATTATGGACGCTACACCTTC.

The V call is TRBV27, the J call TRBJ2-1, with 9 nucleotides matching TRBD2. Per the germline V gene, CDR1 is MNHEY and CDR2 is SMNVEV (reference sequence). This CDR3 spans 18 amino acids. J was trimmed by 7 bases and V by 8 bases; bases with no gene match: 21. This CDR3 reads CASGWVGEAGGPRNEQFF. The CDR3 bases are TGTGCCAGCGGGTGGGTGGGAGAGGCGGGAGGGCCTCGGAATGAGCAGTTCTTC.

As regards this clonotype: Just one base apart from a much larger clone, this may be a read error. The chain uses TRBV6-1 and TRBJ1-5; no firm D call. From germline, CDR1 is MNHNS and CDR2 SASEGT. The CDR3 runs 12 residues. The CDR3 DNA reads TGTGCCAGCGGTGAAGACAATCAGCCCCAGCATTTT. It yields the protein CASGEDNQPQHF.

This clonotype showed up just a few times. A read error is possible here, since a much larger clone lies one base away. The chain uses TRBV28 and TRBJ2-3, with D perhaps being TRBD1 or TRBD2 (5 bases each). There are 11 residues in the CDR3. The V end lost 6 bases, the J end lost 4 bases, and 5 bases lay between the germline ends. Germline V gene data show CDR1 as MDHEN and CDR2 as SYDVKM. The CDR3 spells CASRGPDTQYF. The CDR3 DNA follows: TGTGCCAGCAGGGGACCAGATACGCAGTATTTT. The entire variable domain, with the rest obtained from reference TRBV28 and TRBJ2-3, is as follows: DVKVTQSSRYLVKRTGEKVFLECVQDMDHENMFWYRQDPGLGLRLIYFSYDVKMKEKGDIPEGYSVSREKKERFSLILESASTNQTSMYLCASRGPDTQYFGPGTRLTVL.

This clonotype appeared a few times. This chain uses TRBV6-1 with TRBJ2-5; no definite D call. Germline V gene lookup returns CDR1 MNHNS and CDR2 SASEGT. The CDR3 spans 14 residues. V lost 1 base and J 4 bases, leaving 10 bases between the germline ends. In DNA form, the CDR3 reads TGTGCCAGCAGTGAAGTTGGGCCTCGAGAGACCCAGTACTTC. Translation gives CASSEVGPRETQYF.

The rearrangement joins TRBV4-1 to TRBJ2-1; TRBD2 might be the D (6 bases). The germline CDR1 and CDR2 sequences are MGHRA and YSYEKL. V lost 0 bases and J lost 9, with 9 bases in between. CDR3 length equals 13 residues. CDR3 amino acids: CASSQEAGGEQFF. DNA for the CDR3: TGCGCCAGCAGCCAAGAGGCCGGGGGTGAGCAGTTCTTC.

The rearrangement uses TRBV14 and TRBJ2-6; D not resolved. The CDR3 is 17 amino acids. Germline CDR1 is SGHDN and CDR2 is FVKESK. Trimming stripped 0 bases from V and 0 bases from J, with 9 bases between. Here the CDR3 DNA reads TGTGCCAGCAGCCAAGAGGGCCTTTACTCTGGGGCCAACGTCCTGACTTTC. This translates into CASSQEGLYSGANVLTF.

The V and J genes are TRBV20-1 and TRBJ2-6, with 8 bases identical to TRBD1. V was pared by 5 bases and J by 1 base, with 7 bases of the junction left unmatched. Looked up from germline, CDR1 is DFQATT and CDR2 is SNEGSKA (reference sequence). The CDR3 loop spans 16 amino acids. The CDR3 loop reads CSADPGQASGANVLTF. CDR3 nucleotides: TGCAGTGCTGATCCGGGACAGGCGTCTGGGGCCAACGTCCTGACTTTC.

This clonotype showed up just a few times. V and J are TRBV4-1 and TRBJ2-3; D gene ambiguous. The CDR3 consists of 14 residues. CDR1 and CDR2 (germline): MGHRA, YSYEKL. Trimming left V 3 bases short and J 6 bases short, with 13 bases between. CDR3 loop: CASSQDDKMDTQYF. Here the CDR3 DNA reads TGCGCCAGCAGCCAGGATGACAAGATGGATACGCAGTATTTT.

V gene TRBV7-2 combines with J gene TRBJ2-5, with 13 positions matching TRBD2. Germline assignment: CDR1 SGHTA and CDR2 FQGNSA. The V segment lost 8 bases and the J segment 7 bases; nucleotides outside the gene matches: 1. The CDR3 length is 12 residues. CDR3 coding DNA: TGTGCCAGCGGACTAGCGGGAGCGACCCAGTACTTC. It is translated as CASGLAGATQYF.

In its sample, this clonotype was seen a few times. This chain connects TRBV7-2 to TRBJ2-3; TRBD1 matches 9 bases. This CDR3 contains 15 residues. Trimming cost V 5 bases and J 8 bases; bases outside gene matches: 11. CDR1 is SGHTA, CDR2 FQGNSA, per germline. CDR3 DNA: TGTGCCAGCAGCGACAGGGGGTCCCTTGGAGGTACGCAGTATTTT. Protein: CASSDRGSLGGTQYF.

This clonotype was detected ten times or more. The genes are TRBV7-2 and TRBJ2-1; D possibly corresponds to TRBD2 (6 bases). Deletions cut 6 bases from V and 7 bases from J, with 19 bases between. Germline V gene sequence: CDR1 SGHTA, CDR2 FQGNSA. The CDR3 runs to 15 residues. The DNA of the CDR3 is TGTGCCAGCAGAACCCGCCCAGTGGAGGGGAATGAGCAGTTCTTC. The encoded protein is CASRTRPVEGNEQFF.

The gene calls are TRBV7-8 and TRBJ2-5; D may correspond to TRBD1 or TRBD2 (5 bases each). CDR1 and CDR2 from the germline V gene are SGHVS and FQNEAQ. V was pared by 4 bases and J by 7 bases, with 19 bases between. The CDR3 is 15 amino acids. The CDR3 spells CASSSSRWGNRTQYF. CDR3 nucleotide sequence: TGTGCCAGCAGCTCTAGTAGGTGGGGGAACCGGACCCAGTACTTC.

This clonotype was found a few times. The chain has TRBV4-1 and TRBJ1-5; tentative D call: TRBD1 (5 bases). V lost 3 bases and J lost 0, with 18 bases in between. This CDR3 region has 18 residues. CDR1 is MGHRA, CDR2 YSYEKL, per germline. As DNA, the CDR3 is TGCGCCAGCAGCCATCAACGGGGGGGAGGACCTAGCAATCAGCCCCAGCATTTT. Protein product: CASSHQRGGGPSNQPQHF.

The V and J genes are TRBV7-2 and TRBJ2-4, with TRBD2 identical over 7 bases. V was clipped by 5 bases and J by 9 bases; unmatched bases: 10. This CDR3 has 14 residues. CDR1 is SGHTA and CDR2 is FQGNSA in the germline V gene. CDR3: CASSPAAGSGIQYF. The CDR3 coding sequence is TGTGCCAGCAGCCCAGCAGCGGGAAGTGGCATTCAGTACTTC.

This clonotype was observed a few times. V usage is TRBV6-1 and J usage is TRBJ2-1; D call uncertain. Germline CDR1 and CDR2: MNHNS and SASEGT. Deletions cut 6 bases from V and 8 bases from J, with 5 bases between. The CDR3 is 10 residues long. CDR3 amino acids: CASSEYEQFF. As DNA, the CDR3 is TGTGCCAGCAGCGAGTATGAGCAGTTCTTC.

The V call is TRBV12-3 or TRBV12-4, the J call TRBJ1-5; the match to TRBD1 covers 7 bases. Losses at the gene ends were 1 base for V and 16 bases for J; bases not matched to a gene: 4. The length of the CDR3 is 11 residues. CDR3 bases: TGTGCCAGCAGTTTAGGACAGGGTTTACATTTT. Translation: CASSLGQGLHF.